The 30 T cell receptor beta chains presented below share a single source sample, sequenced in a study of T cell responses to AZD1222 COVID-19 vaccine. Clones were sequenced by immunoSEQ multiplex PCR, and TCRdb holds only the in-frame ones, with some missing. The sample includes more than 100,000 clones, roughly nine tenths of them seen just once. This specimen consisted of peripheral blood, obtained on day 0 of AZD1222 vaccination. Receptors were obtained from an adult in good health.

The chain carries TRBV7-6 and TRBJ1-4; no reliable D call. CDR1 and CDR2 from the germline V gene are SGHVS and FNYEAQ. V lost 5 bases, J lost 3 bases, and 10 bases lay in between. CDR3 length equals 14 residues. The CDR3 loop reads CASSQRLANEKLFF. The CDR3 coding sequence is TGTGCCAGCAGCCAAAGGCTGGCTAATGAAAAACTGTTTTTT.

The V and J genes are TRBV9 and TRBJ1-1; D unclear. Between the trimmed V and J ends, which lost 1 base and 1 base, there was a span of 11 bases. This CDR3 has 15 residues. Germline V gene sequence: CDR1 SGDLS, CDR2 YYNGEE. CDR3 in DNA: TGTGCCAGCAGCGTAAGTTCGACCAGGAACACTGAAGCTTTCTTT. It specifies CASSVSSTRNTEAFF.

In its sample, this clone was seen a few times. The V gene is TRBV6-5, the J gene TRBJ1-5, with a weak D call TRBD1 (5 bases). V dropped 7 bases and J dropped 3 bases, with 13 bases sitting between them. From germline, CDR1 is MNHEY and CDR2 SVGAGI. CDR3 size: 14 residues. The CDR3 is CASTDKTVNQPQHF. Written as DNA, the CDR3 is TGTGCCAGCACCGATAAGACAGTCAATCAGCCCCAGCATTTT.

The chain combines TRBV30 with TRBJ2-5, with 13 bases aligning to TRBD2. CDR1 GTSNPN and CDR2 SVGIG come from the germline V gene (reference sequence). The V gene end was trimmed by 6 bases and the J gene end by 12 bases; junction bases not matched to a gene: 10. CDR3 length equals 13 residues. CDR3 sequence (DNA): TGTGCCTGCACTAGCGGGGGGGGTCAAAGCAAGTACTTC. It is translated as CACTSGGGQSKYF.

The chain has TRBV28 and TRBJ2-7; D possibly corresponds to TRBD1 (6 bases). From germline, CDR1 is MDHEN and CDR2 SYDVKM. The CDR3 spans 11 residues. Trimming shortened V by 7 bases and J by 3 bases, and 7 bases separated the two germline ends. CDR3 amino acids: CASKQGYEQYF. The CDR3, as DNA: TGTGCCAGCAAACAGGGCTACGAGCAGTACTTC.

CDR3 sequence: CASSQSTGGLYTEAFF. DNA for the CDR3: TGTGCCAGCAGCCAGTCGACAGGGGGATTATACACTGAAGCTTTCTTT. The J gene is TRBJ1-1, the V gene TRBV4-2; 9 bases line up with TRBD1. CDR3 length equals 16 residues. Germline trimming cut 3 bases from V and 3 bases from J; bases unmatched to any gene: 8. The germline CDR1 and CDR2 sequences are LGHNA and YNFKEQ.

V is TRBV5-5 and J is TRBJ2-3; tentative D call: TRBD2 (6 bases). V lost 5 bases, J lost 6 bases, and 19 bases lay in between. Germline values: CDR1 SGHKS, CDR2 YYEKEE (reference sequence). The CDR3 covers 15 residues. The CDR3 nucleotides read TGTGCCAGCAGAAGCACAGCGGGTCGTATTGATACGCAGTATTTT. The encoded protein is CASRSTAGRIDTQYF.

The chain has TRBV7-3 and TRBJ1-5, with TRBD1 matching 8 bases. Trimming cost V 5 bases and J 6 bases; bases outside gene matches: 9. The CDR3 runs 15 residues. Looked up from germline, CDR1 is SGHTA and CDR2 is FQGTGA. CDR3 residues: CASSHRGGLSQPQHF. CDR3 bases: TGTGCCAGCAGCCACAGGGGGGGGCTGAGTCAGCCCCAGCATTTT.

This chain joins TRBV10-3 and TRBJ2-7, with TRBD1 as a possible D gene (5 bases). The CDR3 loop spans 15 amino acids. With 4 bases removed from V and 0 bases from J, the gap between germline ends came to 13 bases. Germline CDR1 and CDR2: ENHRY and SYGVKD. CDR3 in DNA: TGTGCCATCAGTGGAGAACAGGCTAGCTCCTACGAGCAGTACTTC. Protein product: CAISGEQASSYEQYF.

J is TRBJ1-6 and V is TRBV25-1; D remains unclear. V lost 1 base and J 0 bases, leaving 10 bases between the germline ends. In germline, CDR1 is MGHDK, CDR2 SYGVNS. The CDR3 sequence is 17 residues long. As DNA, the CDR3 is TGTGCCAGCAGTGAATCCTCGGGGTACTCCTATAATTCACCCCTCCACTTT. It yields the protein CASSESSGYSYNSPLHF.

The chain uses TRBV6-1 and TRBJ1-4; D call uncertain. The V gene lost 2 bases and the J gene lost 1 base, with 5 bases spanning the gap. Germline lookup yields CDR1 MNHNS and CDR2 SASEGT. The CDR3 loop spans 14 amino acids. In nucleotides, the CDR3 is TGTGCCAGCAGTGAAACTGGAACTAATGAAAAACTGTTTTTT. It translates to CASSETGTNEKLFF.

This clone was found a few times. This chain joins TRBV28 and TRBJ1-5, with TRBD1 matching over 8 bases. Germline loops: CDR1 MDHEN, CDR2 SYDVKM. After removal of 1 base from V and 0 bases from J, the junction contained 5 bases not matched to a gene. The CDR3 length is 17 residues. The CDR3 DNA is TGTGCCAGCAGTTTATTCGGGACAGGTAATAGCAATCAGCCCCAGCATTTT. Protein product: CASSLFGTGNSNQPQHF.

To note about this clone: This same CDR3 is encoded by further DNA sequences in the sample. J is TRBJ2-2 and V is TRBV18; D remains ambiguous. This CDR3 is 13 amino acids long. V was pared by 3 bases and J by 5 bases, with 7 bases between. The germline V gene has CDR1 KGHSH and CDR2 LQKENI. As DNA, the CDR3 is TGTGCCAGCTCACCCAGTGGAACCGGGGAGCTGTTTTTT. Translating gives CASSPSGTGELFF.

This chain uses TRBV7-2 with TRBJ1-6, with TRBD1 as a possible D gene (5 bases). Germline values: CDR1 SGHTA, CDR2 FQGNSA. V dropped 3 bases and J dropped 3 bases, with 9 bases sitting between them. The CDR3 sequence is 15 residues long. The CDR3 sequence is CASSFRGIYNSPLHF. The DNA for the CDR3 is TGTGCCAGCAGCTTTAGGGGTATCTATAATTCACCCCTCCACTTT. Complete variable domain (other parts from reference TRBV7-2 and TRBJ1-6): GAGVSQSPSNKVTEKGKDVELRCDPISGHTALYWYRQSLGQGLEFLIYFQGNSAPDKSGLPSDRFSAERTGGSVSTLTIQRTQQEDSAVYLCASSFRGIYNSPLHFGNGTRLTVT.

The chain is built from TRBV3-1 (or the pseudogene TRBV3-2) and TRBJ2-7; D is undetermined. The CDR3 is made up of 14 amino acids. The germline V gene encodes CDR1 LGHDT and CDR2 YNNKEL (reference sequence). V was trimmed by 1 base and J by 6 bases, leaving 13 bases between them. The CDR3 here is CASSQVGPGSEQYF. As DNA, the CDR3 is TGTGCCAGCAGCCAAGTGGGCCCAGGTAGCGAGCAGTACTTC.

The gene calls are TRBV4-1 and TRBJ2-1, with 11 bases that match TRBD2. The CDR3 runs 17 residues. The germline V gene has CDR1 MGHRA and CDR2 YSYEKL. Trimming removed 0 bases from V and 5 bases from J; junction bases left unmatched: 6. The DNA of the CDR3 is TGCGCCAGCAGCCAAGATCGCCTAGCGGGGGGTCACAATGAGCAGTTCTTC. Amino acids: CASSQDRLAGGHNEQFF.

The CDR3 coding sequence is TGCGCCAGCAGCGAGCCGGGAAGGAGAGGCTACACCTTC. Protein sequence: CASSEPGRRGYTF. The chain employs TRBV5-1 and TRBJ1-2; no reliable D call. The CDR3 runs to 13 residues. The germline gives CDR1 SGHRS, CDR2 YFSETQ. Trimming stripped 4 bases from V and 8 bases from J, with 15 bases between.

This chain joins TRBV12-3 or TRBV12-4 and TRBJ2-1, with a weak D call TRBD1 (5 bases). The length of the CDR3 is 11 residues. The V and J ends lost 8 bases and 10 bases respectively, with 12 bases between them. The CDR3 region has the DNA TGTGCCAGCGGTAGGGGTTTGGAGCAGTTCTTC. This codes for CASGRGLEQFF.

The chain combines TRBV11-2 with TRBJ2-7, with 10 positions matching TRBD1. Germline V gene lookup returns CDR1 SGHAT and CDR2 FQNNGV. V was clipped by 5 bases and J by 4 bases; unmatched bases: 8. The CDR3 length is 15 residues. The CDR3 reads CASSEGTGVQYEQYF. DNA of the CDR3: TGTGCCAGCAGCGAAGGGACAGGGGTCCAATACGAGCAGTACTTC.

In DNA form, the CDR3 reads TGTGCCAGCAGTTACCCCGGGACAAACAATGAGCAGTTCTTC. Translation gives CASSYPGTNNEQFF. The gene calls are TRBV6-5 and TRBJ2-1; D might be TRBD1 (6 bases). The V gene's germline CDR1 is MNHEY and CDR2 SVGAGI. The V end lost 2 bases, the J end lost 5 bases, and 10 bases lay between the germline ends. The CDR3 is 14 residues long.

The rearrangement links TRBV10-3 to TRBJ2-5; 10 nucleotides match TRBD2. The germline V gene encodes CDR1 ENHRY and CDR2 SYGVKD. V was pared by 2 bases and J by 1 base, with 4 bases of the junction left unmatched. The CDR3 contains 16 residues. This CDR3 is CAISERLAGAQETQYF. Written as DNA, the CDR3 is TGTGCCATCAGTGAGAGGCTAGCGGGGGCCCAAGAGACCCAGTACTTC.

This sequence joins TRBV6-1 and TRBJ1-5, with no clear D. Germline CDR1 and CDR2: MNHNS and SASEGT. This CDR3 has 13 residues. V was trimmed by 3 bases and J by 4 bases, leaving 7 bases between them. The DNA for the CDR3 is TGTGCCAGCAGTGAGAACACGAATCAGCCCCAGCATTTT. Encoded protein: CASSENTNQPQHF.

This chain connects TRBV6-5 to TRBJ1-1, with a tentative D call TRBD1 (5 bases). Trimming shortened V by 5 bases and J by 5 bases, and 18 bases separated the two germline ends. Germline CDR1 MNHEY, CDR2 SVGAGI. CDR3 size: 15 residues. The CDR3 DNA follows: TGTGCCAGCAGTCAAAATGGAGGGGTCGGGACTGAAGCTTTCTTT. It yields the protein CASSQNGGVGTEAFF.

The CDR3 DNA reads TGCGCCAGCAGCTCGGTCCCGGGTCTCCGGGGTCAGGAGCAGTACTTC. Its protein is CASSSVPGLRGQEQYF. V gene TRBV5-1 combines with J gene TRBJ2-7, with D possibly being TRBD2 (5 bases). V was pared by 3 bases and J by 7 bases, with 23 bases between. This CDR3 has 16 residues. Per the germline V gene, CDR1 is SGHRS and CDR2 is YFSETQ.

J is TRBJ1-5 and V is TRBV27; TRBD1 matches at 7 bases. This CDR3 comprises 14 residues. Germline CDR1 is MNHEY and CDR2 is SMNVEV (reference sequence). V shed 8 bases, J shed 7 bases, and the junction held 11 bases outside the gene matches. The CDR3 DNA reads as TGTGCCAGCGGGCCAATGCCAGGGGGACAGCCCCAGCATTTT. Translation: CASGPMPGGQPQHF.

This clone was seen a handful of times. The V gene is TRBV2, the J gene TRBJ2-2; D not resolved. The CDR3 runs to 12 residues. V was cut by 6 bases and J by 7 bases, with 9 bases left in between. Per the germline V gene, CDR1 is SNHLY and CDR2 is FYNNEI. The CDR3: CASRYSSGELFF. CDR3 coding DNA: TGTGCCAGCAGATATTCGAGCGGGGAGCTGTTTTTT.

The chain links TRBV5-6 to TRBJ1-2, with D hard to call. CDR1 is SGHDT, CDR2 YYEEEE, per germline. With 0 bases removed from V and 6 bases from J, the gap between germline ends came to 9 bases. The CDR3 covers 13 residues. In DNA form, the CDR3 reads TGTGCCAGCAGCTTGGGCGGGGAGAATGGCTACACCTTC. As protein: CASSLGGENGYTF.

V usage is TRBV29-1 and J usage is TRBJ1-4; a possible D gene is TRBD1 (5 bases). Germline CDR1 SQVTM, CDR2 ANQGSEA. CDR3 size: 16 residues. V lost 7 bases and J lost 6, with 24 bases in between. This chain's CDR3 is CSAQSAQATGYEKLFF. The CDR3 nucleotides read TGCAGCGCCCAAAGCGCACAGGCGACGGGGTATGAAAAACTGTTTTTT.

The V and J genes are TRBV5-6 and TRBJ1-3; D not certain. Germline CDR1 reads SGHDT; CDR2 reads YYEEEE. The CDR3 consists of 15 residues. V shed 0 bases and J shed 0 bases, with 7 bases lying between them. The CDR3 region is CASSLGKSSGNTIYF. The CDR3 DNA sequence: TGTGCCAGCAGCTTGGGCAAGAGCTCTGGAAACACCATATATTTT. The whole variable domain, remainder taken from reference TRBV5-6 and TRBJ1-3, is DAGVTQSPTHLIKTRGQQVTLRCSPKSGHDTVSWYQQALGQGPQFIFQYYEEEERQRGNFPDRFSGHQFPNYSSELNVNALLLGDSALYLCASSLGKSSGNTIYFGEGSWLTVV.

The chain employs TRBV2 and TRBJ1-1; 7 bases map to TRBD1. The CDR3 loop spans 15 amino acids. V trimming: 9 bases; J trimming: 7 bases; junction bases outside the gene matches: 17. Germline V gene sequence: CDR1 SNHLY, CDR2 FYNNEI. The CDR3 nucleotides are TGTGCCAGTTGCTACAGGGGTGGGATGAAGGATGAAGCTTTCTTT. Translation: CASCYRGGMKDEAFF.